This T cell receptor beta chain was identified in a study of CD8 T cells in ankylosing spondylitis. Study results and caveats: In peripheral blood, disease-linked CD8+ clones occurred at relatively low frequencies. Reports of some motif variants in reactive arthritis synovial fluid and blood predate this one. In ankylosing spondylitis patients, matched synovial fluid reportedly showed significant enrichment of disease-linked clones. A motif of under 10 highly homologous TCR beta variants was seen as apparently characteristic of ankylosing spondylitis blood.

As the method for making TCR beta libraries, quantitative 5'-RACE with molecular barcodes was used. A single record per CDR3 protein comes from TCRdb applying MiXCR to the 5' RACE reads. The table has 700,000 to 850,000 distinct CDR3 sequences, 12% seen once; the top ten hold roughly 0.51%. This clonotype was counted a few times. Its target is unknown. The sequence was collected from a male donor with ankylosing spondylitis. Sequences were obtained from blood, either unsorted or a sorted T cell fraction (not recorded which).

In DNA form, the CDR3 reads TGTGCCAGCAGTACGCGACAGGGAGTGGTAAGGGCTAACTATGGCTACACCTTC. Translating gives CASSTRQGVVRANYGYTF. V is TRBV27 and J is TRBJ1-2; 7 nucleotides match TRBD1. CDR3 size: 18 residues. J lost 0 bases, V lost 5 bases, and 15 bases had no gene match. Germline-derived CDR1 and CDR2 are MNHEY and SMNVEV (reference sequence).